This TCR beta chain was captured by sequencing in a study of blood T cell repertoires in COVID-19. Overall study: Some COVID-19 samples were acute and others convalescent; all came from the United States, Italy and Spain.

Germline trimming cut 9 bases from V and 5 bases from J; bases unmatched to any gene: 3. CDR1 is MGHDK and CDR2 is SYGVNS in the germline V gene. This CDR3 has 13 residues. As processed by the authors: Reference gene primer amplification gave estimated nucleated cell counts. Only in-frame clones appear in the TCRdb table, and some are missing; sequencing was by immunoSEQ multiplex PCR. The V and J calls and clone size are taken from that table; D and trimming were inferred from the DNA. The data hold about 190,000 clones, with approximately 87% observed a single time. This sequence originates from a woman in her late teens or twenties who had recovered from COVID-19. The V gene is TRBV25-1, the J gene TRBJ2-1, with 11 nucleotides matching TRBD2. Source material: peripheral blood. The DNA of the CDR3 is TGTGCCAGTGGGACTAGCGGCAACAATGAGCAGTTCTTC. Protein sequence: CASGTSGNNEQFF.